The next 19 T cell receptor beta chains were all read from a single sample in a study of blood T cell repertoires in COVID-19 (dated by TCRdb to 2019 to 2021). Receptor libraries were prepared by the immunoSEQ multiplex PCR assay. Imported from immuneACCESS, the table was reduced by TCRdb to in-frame sequences with V and J called. These copies leave out some clones; in studies compared against another copy, an unresolved V gene accounts for under half, and the cause of the remainder is not known. The sample contains approximately 82,000 clones, approximately 80% of them found a single time. In total, the top ten clones hold 10% to 15% of the sample. Sequencing was performed on peripheral blood. These receptors were taken from a human donor in a cohort sampled during active COVID-19.

This clone was seen only once. This chain joins TRBV5-1 and TRBJ1-4; 7 nucleotides agree with TRBD1. This CDR3 is built from 17 residues. V shed 3 bases and J 5 bases; nucleotides not matched to a gene: 13. The V gene's germline CDR1 is SGHRS and CDR2 YFSETQ. The chain's CDR3 is CASSSAGFGQENEKLFF. CDR3 bases: TGCGCCAGCAGCTCAGCTGGATTCGGACAGGAAAATGAAAAACTGTTTTTT.

V gene TRBV6-5 combines with J gene TRBJ1-5, with D uncertain. The CDR3 sequence is 15 residues long. CDR1 is MNHEY, CDR2 SVGAGI, per germline. Trimming stripped 9 bases from V and 1 base from J, with 16 bases between. The CDR3 nucleotides are TGTGCCAGTCGGTGGCAGGCGACAAGCAATCAGCCCCAGCATTTT. Encoded protein: CASRWQATSNQPQHF.

By proportion, this clone is medium-sized. The chain combines TRBV28 with TRBJ2-7; 7 bases fit TRBD2. V lost 2 bases to trimming and J lost 5 bases; unmatched junction nucleotides: 0. Per germline, CDR1 MDHEN and CDR2 SYDVKM. This CDR3 spans 12 amino acids. CDR3 sequence: CASSLGGDEQYF. CDR3 coding DNA: TGTGCCAGCAGTTTAGGGGGGGACGAGCAGTACTTC.

The chain links TRBV6-5 to TRBJ1-5, with D tentatively TRBD1 (5 bases). CDR3 size: 15 residues. CDR1 and CDR2 (germline): MNHEY, SVGAGI. The germline V and J ends were trimmed by 0 bases and 7 bases, with 13 bases remaining between them. The DNA for the CDR3 is TGTGCCAGCAGTTACTCTGCCCGGGGGAACCAGCCCCAGCATTTT. Translating gives CASSYSARGNQPQHF.

This clone has at least ten counts. The V gene is TRBV7-6, the J gene TRBJ2-1, with a tentative D call TRBD1 (5 bases). Germline-derived CDR1 and CDR2 are SGHVS and FNYEAQ. Trimming pared 5 bases from V and 2 bases from J, leaving 10 bases between. This CDR3 has 14 residues. In nucleotides, the CDR3 is TGTGCCAGCAGCACAGGATTTACCTACAATGAGCAGTTCTTC. It is translated as CASSTGFTYNEQFF.

The rearrangement links TRBV5-1 to TRBJ2-7, with 8 bases matching TRBD2. Germline CDR1 reads SGHRS; CDR2 reads YFSETQ. With 5 bases clipped from V and 3 bases from J, the junction kept 7 bases outside the gene matches. There are 14 residues in the CDR3. The CDR3 spells CASSPDGRGYEQYF. The CDR3 nucleotides are TGCGCCAGCAGTCCGGACGGGAGGGGCTACGAGCAGTACTTC. Looking up the rest from reference TRBV5-1 and TRBJ2-7 gives the full variable domain: KAGVTQTPRYLIKTRGQQVTLSCSPISGHRSVSWYQQTPGQGLQFLFEYFSETQRNKGNFPGRFSGRQFSNSRSEMNVSTLELGDSALYLCASSPDGRGYEQYFGPGTRLTVT.

V usage is TRBV7-6 and J usage is TRBJ2-3; 11 nucleotides line up with TRBD2. The V and J ends lost 4 bases and 0 bases, in that order; junction bases with no gene match: 9. The CDR3 runs to 18 residues. In germline, CDR1 is SGHVS, CDR2 FNYEAQ. CDR3 protein: CASSSWAGTSGSTDTQYF. CDR3 DNA: TGTGCCAGCAGCTCGTGGGCCGGGACTAGCGGAAGCACAGATACGCAGTATTTT.

This clone came up a few times. CDR3 DNA: TGTGCCAGCAGCCGTGACAGGTTGTTCTACCGGTATAATTCACCCCTCCACTTT. As protein: CASSRDRLFYRYNSPLHF. The chain couples TRBV28 to TRBJ1-6; TRBD1 is a possible D gene (6 bases). This CDR3 spans 18 amino acids. Trimming shortened V by 6 bases and J by 4 bases, and 22 bases separated the two germline ends. Germline CDR1 reads MDHEN; CDR2 reads SYDVKM.

This clone has a handful of counts. This rearrangement joins TRBV19 to TRBJ2-2, with 10 positions matching TRBD1. This CDR3 region has 16 residues. CDR1 and CDR2 (germline): LNHDA, SQIVND (reference sequence). V shed 5 bases, J shed 6 bases, and the junction held 9 bases outside the gene matches. CDR3 region: CASSLSPGQGSGELFF. DNA for the CDR3: TGTGCCAGTAGTCTCTCCCCGGGACAGGGGTCCGGGGAGCTGTTTTTT.

The V call is TRBV12-3 or TRBV12-4, the J call TRBJ1-2, with 8 bases identical to TRBD1. V was clipped by 5 bases and J by 4 bases; unmatched bases: 3. This CDR3 region has 13 residues. In nucleotides, the CDR3 is TGTGCCAGCAGTCGACAGGGGCCCTATGGCTACACCTTC. Protein sequence: CASSRQGPYGYTF.

The CDR3 spells CASSLDGEDGAFF. The CDR3 bases are TGCGCCAGCAGCTTGGATGGGGAGGACGGAGCTTTCTTT. The rearrangement uses TRBV5-1 and TRBJ1-1; the D is unclear. This CDR3 spans 13 amino acids. Germline lookup yields CDR1 SGHRS and CDR2 YFSETQ. Trimming removed 0 bases at V and 10 bases at J, with 13 bases between.

This chain joins TRBV7-9 and TRBJ2-1; 7 bases are shared with TRBD2. CDR3 length: 17 amino acids. CDR1 is SEHNR, CDR2 FQNEAQ, per germline (reference sequence). The ends lost 3 bases at V and 0 bases at J; junction bases unmatched: 8. CDR3 coding DNA: TGTGCCAGCAGCTTGACGACTAGCTGGAGCTCCTACAATGAGCAGTTCTTC. It encodes CASSLTTSWSSYNEQFF. The full variable domain, in which reference TRBV7-9 and TRBJ2-1 provide the parts outside the CDR3, is DTGVSQNPRHKITKRGQNVTFRCDPISEHNRLYWYRQTLGQGPEFLTYFQNEAQLEKSRLLSDRFSAERPKGSFSTLEIQRTEQGDSAMYLCASSLTTSWSSYNEQFFGPGTRLTVL.

The chain is built from TRBV6-5 and TRBJ2-1; 9 positions match TRBD1. The CDR3 is 14 amino acids. V trimming: 6 bases; J trimming: 7 bases; junction bases outside the gene matches: 7. CDR1 MNHEY and CDR2 SVGAGI come from the germline V gene. DNA for the CDR3: TGTGCCAGCAGCCCAGGGACAGGGTTAAATGAGCAGTTCTTC. Translated: CASSPGTGLNEQFF.

This clone showed up just once. CDR3 loop: CASRRTANTGELFF. CDR3 DNA: TGCGCCAGCAGGAGGACAGCGAACACCGGGGAGCTGTTTTTT. This chain joins TRBV10-1 and TRBJ2-2, with D perhaps TRBD1 (6 bases). Germline CDR1 reads WNHNN; CDR2 reads SYGVQD (reference sequence). Trimming shortened V by 6 bases and J by 0 bases, and 8 bases separated the two germline ends. The CDR3 runs 14 residues.

The chain employs TRBV29-1 and TRBJ2-7; 7 bases are a match to TRBD2. The CDR3 loop spans 13 amino acids. With 5 bases clipped from V and 7 bases from J, the junction kept 11 bases outside the gene matches. CDR1 and CDR2 (germline): SQVTM, ANQGSEA. The CDR3 reads CSVPTPPGGEQYF. For the CDR3, the DNA is TGCAGCGTTCCAACCCCACCGGGAGGTGAGCAGTACTTC.

The chain uses TRBV15 and TRBJ1-4, with 8 bases identical to TRBD1. The CDR3 is made up of 16 amino acids. Per germline, CDR1 LNHNV and CDR2 YYDKDF (reference sequence). With V trimmed by 2 bases and J by 8 bases, 10 bases remained unmatched. The CDR3 reads CATSRRSGGAQEKLFF. CDR3 nucleotides: TGTGCCACCAGCAGACGATCAGGGGGCGCCCAGGAAAAACTGTTTTTT. The complete variable domain, with remaining parts taken from reference TRBV15 and TRBJ1-4, reads DAMVIQNPRYQVTQFGKPVTLSCSQTLNHNVMYWYQQKSSQAPKLLFHYYDKDFNNEADTPDNFQSRRPNTSFCFLDIRSPGLGDTAMYLCATSRRSGGAQEKLFFGSGTQLSVL.

The chain employs TRBV19 and TRBJ2-5; 9 nucleotides align to TRBD1. In germline, CDR1 is LNHDA, CDR2 SQIVND (reference sequence). This CDR3 contains 18 residues. Trimming removed 5 bases from V and 5 bases from J; junction bases left unmatched: 18. CDR3: CASSPRGRGTGIEETQYF. For the CDR3, the DNA is TGTGCCAGTAGTCCTAGGGGACGTGGGACAGGGATCGAGGAGACCCAGTACTTC.

The chain recombines TRBV18 with TRBJ2-5; 7 bases are a match to TRBD1. Germline V gene data show CDR1 as KGHSH and CDR2 as LQKENI. The V gene end was trimmed by 4 bases and the J gene end by 2 bases; junction bases not matched to a gene: 1. The CDR3 loop spans 13 amino acids. In nucleotides, the CDR3 is TGTGCCAGCTCACAGGGACAGCAAGAGACCCAGTACTTC. It translates to CASSQGQQETQYF.

This chain uses TRBV4-2 with TRBJ2-2; 7 nucleotides match TRBD1. Germline assignment: CDR1 LGHNA and CDR2 YNFKEQ. CDR3 length equals 16 residues. J was trimmed by 4 bases and V by 0 bases; bases with no gene match: 5. In DNA, the CDR3 is TGTGCCAGCAGCCAAGACCCGGGACAGTTCACCGGGGAGCTGTTTTTT. It codes for CASSQDPGQFTGELFF.